Listed below are T cell receptor beta chains from one sample, sequenced in a study of CD8 T cells in Susac syndrome. TCRdb re-called the immunoSEQ multiplex PCR reads through MiXCR, storing one row per CDR3 protein. Of approximately 110,000 distinct CDR3 sequences listed, around 94% are singletons. Material for sequencing was CD4+ T cells from PBMCs. These receptors came from a human donor in good health. Each CDR3 is given with its conserved first and last residue. A D gene is named only where the DNA matches it firmly. Clone size is stated in some rows and not others, as once, few, many or a class when expanded.

D gene	J gene	V gene	clone size	CDR3 protein	CDR3 DNA
NA	TRBJ1-1	TRBV18	NA	CASSPQTVEAFF	TGTGCCAGCTCACCACAGACGGTGGAAGCTTTCTTT
NA	TRBJ2-7	TRBV2	few	CASVGPSYEQYF	TGTGCCAGCGTGGGACCGAGCTACGAGCAGTACTTC
TRBD2	TRBJ2-1	TRBV15	NA	CATSSRTSGAAYNEQFF	TGTGCCACCAGCTCTCGGACTAGCGGGGCAGCCTACAATGAGCAGTTCTTC
NA	TRBJ2-2	TRBV4-2	NA	CASSQDAGTTRTGELFF	TGTGCCAGCAGCCAAGACGCCGGGACAACTCGCACCGGGGAGCTGTTTTTT
NA	TRBJ1-4	TRBV29-1	NA	CSVGFFGGEKLFF	TGCAGCGTGGGGTTTTTTGGGGGTGAAAAACTGTTTTTT
NA	TRBJ1-2	TRBV6-6	once	CASSYYRDNYGYTF	TGTGCCAGCAGTTACTACAGGGATAACTATGGCTACACCTTC
TRBD1	TRBJ2-1	TRBV5-1	NA	CASSPGQGANEQFF	TGCGCCAGCAGCCCGGGACAGGGGGCTAATGAGCAGTTCTTC
TRBD1	TRBJ1-5	TRBV6-2/TRBV6-3	NA	CASSLTGDQPQHF	TGTGCCAGCAGTCTGACAGGGGATCAGCCCCAGCATTTT
NA	TRBJ1-3	TRBV5-6	NA	CASSAGRSGNTIYF	TGTGCCAGCAGCGCAGGACGCTCTGGAAACACCATATATTTT
TRBD2	TRBJ2-3	TRBV20-1	NA	CSARTSGRADTQYF	TGCAGTGCTCGAACTAGCGGGAGAGCAGATACGCAGTATTTT
NA	TRBJ2-7	TRBV10-3	NA	CAISDHGGAYEQYF	TGTGCCATCAGTGACCACGGTGGGGCCTACGAGCAGTACTTC
NA	TRBJ1-5	TRBV20-1	NA	CSAYRGGNQPQHF	TGCAGTGCCTACCGCGGGGGCAATCAGCCCCAGCATTTT
NA	TRBJ2-1	TRBV7-2	NA	CASSFLAVSSYNEQFF	TGTGCCAGCAGCTTTTTAGCGGTTAGCTCCTACAATGAGCAGTTCTTC
NA	TRBJ2-1	TRBV12-3/TRBV12-4	NA	CASSLPRDNNEQFF	TGTGCCAGCAGTCTTCCTAGGGACAACAATGAGCAGTTCTTC
NA	TRBJ1-1	TRBV5-1	NA	CASSLAVGGRDTEAFF	TGCGCCAGCAGCTTGGCCGTAGGGGGTAGGGACACTGAAGCTTTCTTT
TRBD1	TRBJ2-1	TRBV6-5	NA	CASSYEGQGPNNEQFF	TGTGCCAGCAGTTACGAAGGACAGGGGCCCAACAATGAGCAGTTCTTC
NA	TRBJ2-3	TRBV5-1	NA	CASSLGDNIGTDTQYF	TGCGCCAGCAGCTTGGGGGACAATATCGGCACAGATACGCAGTATTTT
TRBD1	TRBJ1-3	TRBV7-9	NA	CASSSLQGIVAGNTIYF	TGTGCCAGCAGTTCCCTACAGGGGATCGTGGCTGGAAACACCATATATTTT
NA	TRBJ2-2	TRBV5-1	NA	CASSLWQTGELFF	TGCGCCAGCAGCTTGTGGCAGACCGGGGAGCTGTTTTTT
NA	TRBJ2-1	TRBV30	NA	CAWEGNNEQFF	TGTGCCTGGGAAGGAAACAATGAGCAGTTCTTC
NA	TRBJ2-1	TRBV12-3/TRBV12-4	NA	CASKPGLLYNEQFF	TGTGCCAGCAAACCGGGACTTCTATACAATGAGCAGTTCTTC
NA	TRBJ2-2	TRBV7-9	NA	CASSLEGLYTGELFF	TGTGCCAGCAGCTTAGAGGGACTCTACACCGGGGAGCTGTTTTTT